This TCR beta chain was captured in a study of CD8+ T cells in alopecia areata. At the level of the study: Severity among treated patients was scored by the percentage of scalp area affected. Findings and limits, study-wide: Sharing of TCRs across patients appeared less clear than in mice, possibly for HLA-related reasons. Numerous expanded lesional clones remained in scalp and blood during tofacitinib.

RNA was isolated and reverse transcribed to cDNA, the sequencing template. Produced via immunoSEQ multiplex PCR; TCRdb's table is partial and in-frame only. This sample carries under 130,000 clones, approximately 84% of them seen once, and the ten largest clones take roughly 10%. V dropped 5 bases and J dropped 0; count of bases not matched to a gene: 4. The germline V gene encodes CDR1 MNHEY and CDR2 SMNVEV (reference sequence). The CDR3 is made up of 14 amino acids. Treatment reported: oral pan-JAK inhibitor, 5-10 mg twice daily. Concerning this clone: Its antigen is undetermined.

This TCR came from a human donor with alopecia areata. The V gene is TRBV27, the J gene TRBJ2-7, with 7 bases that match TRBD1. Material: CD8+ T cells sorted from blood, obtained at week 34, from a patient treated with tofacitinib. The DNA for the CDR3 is TGTGCCAGCAGTAGGGGGCCCTACTCCTACGAGCAGTACTTC. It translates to CASSRGPYSYEQYF.